These 17 T cell receptor beta chains were sequenced from one sample in a study of T-cell reconstitution after alpha-beta-depleted transplantation in children. Unique molecular identifiers were used in preparing the TCRbeta library. TCRdb reprocessed the PCR reads with MiXCR, giving one entry per CDR3 protein. The sample yields about 460,000 distinct CDR3 sequences, approximately 12% seen once. The sample was PBMCs from the stem cell graft donor, taken from the stem cell graft. These receptors were collected from a human donor who donated a stem cell graft to a child with combined immunodeficiency.

This clonotype was counted ten times or more. The chain combines TRBV3-1 with TRBJ2-7; D is ambiguous. This CDR3 region has 12 residues. Trimming took off 4 bases at V and 3 bases at J, with 7 bases between the two ends. Germline assignment: CDR1 LGHDT and CDR2 YNNKEL (reference sequence). The CDR3 bases are TGTGCCAGCAGCCTACCGTACTACGAGCAGTACTTC. As protein: CASSLPYYEQYF.

The CDR3 bases are TGCGCCAGCAGCTTTAAGGTTGGGAGAACAGAGAACACCGGGGAGCTGTTTTTT. Encoded protein: CASSFKVGRTENTGELFF. The chain joins TRBV5-1 to TRBJ2-2; D is possibly TRBD2 (5 bases). The CDR3 covers 18 residues. V dropped 2 bases and J dropped 1 base, with 18 bases sitting between them. Germline assignment: CDR1 SGHRS and CDR2 YFSETQ. Combining the CDR3 with reference TRBV5-1 and TRBJ2-2 gives the whole variable domain KAGVTQTPRYLIKTRGQQVTLSCSPISGHRSVSWYQQTPGQGLQFLFEYFSETQRNKGNFPGRFSGRQFSNSRSEMNVSTLELGDSALYLCASSFKVGRTENTGELFFGEGSRLTVL.

This clonotype was seen a few times. This sequence joins TRBV11-2 and TRBJ2-5, with 9 positions matching TRBD1. CDR1 is SGHAT and CDR2 is FQNNGV in the germline V gene. V dropped 1 base and J dropped 4; count of bases not matched to a gene: 4. The CDR3 contains 15 residues. The CDR3 loop is CASSLATGGGETQYF. In DNA, the CDR3 is TGTGCCAGCAGCTTAGCAACAGGGGGCGGAGAGACCCAGTACTTC.

V and J are TRBV4-1 and TRBJ2-5; D is perhaps TRBD2 (5 bases). Germline loops: CDR1 MGHRA, CDR2 YSYEKL. Trimming cost V 1 base and J 7 bases, with 10 bases left between them. This CDR3 comprises 13 residues. In DNA, the CDR3 is TGCGCCAGCAGCCAAGTCGGCGCGGGGACCCAGTACTTC. Translated: CASSQVGAGTQYF.

This clonotype was picked up many times. The chain links TRBV4-2 to TRBJ2-7, with 9 positions matching TRBD1. Trimming cost V 6 bases and J 2 bases; bases outside gene matches: 2. The CDR3 is made up of 13 amino acids. Germline assignment: CDR1 LGHNA and CDR2 YNFKEQ. The CDR3 loop reads CASRGQGTYEQYF. The DNA for the CDR3 is TGTGCCAGCAGAGGACAGGGGACCTACGAGCAGTACTTC.

This clonotype was found many times. The V gene is TRBV6-1, the J gene TRBJ2-7; D is perhaps TRBD1 (5 bases). From germline, CDR1 is MNHNS and CDR2 SASEGT. Trimming shortened V by 4 bases and J by 1 base, and 17 bases separated the two germline ends. The CDR3 totals 16 residues. The CDR3 is CASSGLQGLFSYEQYF. CDR3 bases: TGTGCCAGCAGTGGCCTTCAGGGTTTGTTTTCCTACGAGCAGTACTTC.

The chain links TRBV4-3 to TRBJ2-1; tentatively, D is TRBD2 (5 bases). This CDR3 has 16 amino acids. CDR1 is LGHNA, CDR2 YSLEER, per germline. Trimming left V 1 base short and J 2 bases short, with 12 bases between. The CDR3 DNA reads as TGCGCCAGCAGCCAAGGAGGTAGCGTAACCTACAATGAGCAGTTCTTC. Translating it yields CASSQGGSVTYNEQFF.

The J gene is TRBJ2-5, the V gene TRBV10-3; D uncertain. This CDR3 has 13 amino acids. V was clipped by 3 bases and J by 2 bases, with 7 bases between them. From germline, CDR1 is ENHRY and CDR2 SYGVKD. The CDR3 nucleotides are TGTGCCATCAGTGATGCCGGGCAAGAGACCCAGTACTTC. Protein product: CAISDAGQETQYF.

This clonotype was detected a few times. The chain recombines TRBV5-5 with TRBJ2-2, with D perhaps being TRBD1 or TRBD2 (5 bases each). Germline CDR1 reads SGHKS; CDR2 reads YYEKEE (reference sequence). The germline V and J ends were trimmed by 0 bases and 4 bases, with 10 bases remaining between them. The CDR3 is made up of 15 amino acids. This CDR3 reads CASSLEAGSTGELFF. CDR3 sequence (DNA): TGTGCCAGCAGCTTGGAGGCAGGGAGCACCGGGGAGCTGTTTTTT.

The rearrangement uses TRBV21-1 and TRBJ1-5; the table's D call of TRBD1 was not tested on the DNA. TRBV21-1 is a known pseudogene. The CDR3 totals 15 residues. CDR3 sequence: CASSWQGASNQPQHF. The DNA of the CDR3 is TGTGCCAGCAGTTGGCAGGGGGCTAGCAATCAGCCCCAGCATTTT.

The J gene is TRBJ1-6, the V gene TRBV5-5; 9 bases are shared with TRBD1. V lost 4 bases to trimming and J lost 10 bases; unmatched junction nucleotides: 6. The CDR3 extends over 14 amino acids. Germline V CDR1 and CDR2: SGHKS, YYEKEE (reference sequence). CDR3 protein: CASSRTGDGSPLHF. The DNA of the CDR3 is TGTGCCAGCAGCCGGACAGGGGATGGATCACCCCTCCACTTT.

This clonotype was recorded many times. The chain links TRBV2 to TRBJ2-3; no firm D call. CDR1 is SNHLY, CDR2 FYNNEI, per germline. Trimming pared 7 bases from V and 3 bases from J, leaving 5 bases between. There are 11 residues in the CDR3. The CDR3 DNA reads as TGTGCCAGCACCCGTACAGATACGCAGTATTTT. Residues: CASTRTDTQYF.

The V call is TRBV4-3, the J call TRBJ2-7; TRBD1 matches at 7 bases. This CDR3 is 15 amino acids long. Per germline, CDR1 LGHNA and CDR2 YSLEER. V dropped 3 bases and J dropped 2; count of bases not matched to a gene: 7. The CDR3 sequence: CASSHPGQRTYEQYF. The DNA for the CDR3 is TGCGCCAGCAGCCATCCGGGACAGAGAACCTACGAGCAGTACTTC.

V gene TRBV20-1 combines with J gene TRBJ2-6; 7 bases line up with TRBD1. Germline V gives CDR1 DFQATT, CDR2 SNEGSKA (reference sequence). The V segment lost 6 bases and the J segment 0 bases; nucleotides outside the gene matches: 11. This CDR3 contains 17 residues. The CDR3 sequence is CSARTDRDSSGANVLTF. The CDR3 DNA reads TGCAGTGCAAGGACGGATAGGGACAGCTCTGGGGCCAACGTCCTGACTTTC.

At least ten counts were recorded for this clonotype. This sequence joins TRBV13 and TRBJ2-1; D gene unclear. V was cut by 6 bases and J by 7 bases, with 10 bases left in between. This CDR3 contains 12 residues. The germline V gene has CDR1 PRHDT and CDR2 FYEKMQ (reference sequence). The CDR3 nucleotides are TGTGCCAGCAGTGCAGAGAAGAATGAGCAGTTCTTC. It specifies CASSAEKNEQFF.

This clonotype was observed at least ten times. The chain combines TRBV9 with TRBJ1-3; no firm D call. The germline gives CDR1 SGDLS, CDR2 YYNGEE. The CDR3 runs 16 residues. The germline V and J ends were trimmed by 0 bases and 0 bases, with 10 bases remaining between them. The CDR3 nucleotides are TGTGCCAGCAGCGTAGGGTCAGGTTTCTCTGGAAACACCATATATTTT. The encoded protein is CASSVGSGFSGNTIYF.

The chain recombines TRBV19 with TRBJ2-5; TRBD2 aligns across 8 bases. V dropped 2 bases and J dropped 5; count of bases not matched to a gene: 4. Germline CDR1 and CDR2: LNHDA and SQIVND (reference sequence). The CDR3 runs 14 residues. CDR3 in amino acids: CASSISGRSETQYF. CDR3 coding DNA: TGTGCCAGTAGTATAAGCGGGAGATCGGAGACCCAGTACTTC.